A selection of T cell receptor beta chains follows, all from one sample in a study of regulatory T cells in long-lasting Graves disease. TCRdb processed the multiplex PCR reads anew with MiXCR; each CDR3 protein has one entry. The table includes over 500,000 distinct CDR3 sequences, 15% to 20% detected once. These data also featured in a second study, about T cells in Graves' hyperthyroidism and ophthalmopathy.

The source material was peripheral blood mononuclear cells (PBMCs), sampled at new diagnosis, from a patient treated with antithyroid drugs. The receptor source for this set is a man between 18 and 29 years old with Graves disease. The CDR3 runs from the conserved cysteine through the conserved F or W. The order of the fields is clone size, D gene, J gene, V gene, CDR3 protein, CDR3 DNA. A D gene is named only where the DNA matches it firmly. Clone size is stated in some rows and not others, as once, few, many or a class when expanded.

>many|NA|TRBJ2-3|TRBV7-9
CASSLGQGTHRTDTQYF
TGTGCCAGCAGCTTAGGGCAGGGGACCCACCGCACAGATACGCAGTATTTT
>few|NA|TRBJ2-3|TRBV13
CASSLWTDTQYF
TGTGCCAGCAGCTTATGGACAGATACGCAGTATTTT
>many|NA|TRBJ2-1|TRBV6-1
CASSEALVVSEQFF
TGTGCCAGCAGTGAAGCGCTTGTAGTAAGTGAGCAGTTCTTC
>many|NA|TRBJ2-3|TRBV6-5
CASSYSGSLRGTDTQYF
TGTGCCAGCAGTTACTCGGGCTCCCTAAGGGGCACAGATACGCAGTATTTT
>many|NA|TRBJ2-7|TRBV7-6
CASSLVSDSYEQYF
TGTGCCAGCAGCTTAGTTTCGGATTCCTACGAGCAGTACTTC
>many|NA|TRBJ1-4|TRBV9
CASSVASGANEKLFF
TGTGCCAGCAGCGTAGCATCCGGGGCTAATGAAAAACTGTTTTTT
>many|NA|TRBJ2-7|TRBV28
CASSFKPPYEQYF
TGTGCCAGCAGTTTCAAACCCCCCTACGAGCAGTACTTC
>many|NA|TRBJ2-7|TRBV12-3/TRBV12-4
CASRADLRGAEQYF
TGTGCCAGCAGGGCCGACCTGAGGGGCGCCGAGCAGTACTTC
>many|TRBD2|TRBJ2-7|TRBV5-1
CASSNGLAGGEQYF
TGCGCCAGCAGCAATGGACTAGCGGGAGGTGAGCAGTACTTC
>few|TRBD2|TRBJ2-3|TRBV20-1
CSAGSASGRVDTQYF
TGCAGTGCTGGCTCGGCTAGCGGGCGGGTAGATACGCAGTATTTT
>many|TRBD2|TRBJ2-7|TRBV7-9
CASSFPSSGSGEQYF
TGTGCCAGCAGCTTCCCTTCTAGCGGGAGTGGCGAGCAGTACTTC
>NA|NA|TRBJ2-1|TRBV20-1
CSANRELGHNEQFF
TGCAGTGCTAACCGCGAATTGGGGCACAATGAGCAGTTCTTC
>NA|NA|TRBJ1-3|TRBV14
CASNFFGGNTIYF
TGTGCCAGCAACTTCTTCGGGGGAAACACCATATATTTT
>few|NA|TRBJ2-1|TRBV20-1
CSGLGIYNEQFF
TGCAGTGGTCTAGGTATCTACAATGAGCAGTTCTTC
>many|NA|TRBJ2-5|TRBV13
CASRSRGGATQYF
TGTGCCAGCCGTTCCAGGGGAGGGGCGACCCAGTACTTC
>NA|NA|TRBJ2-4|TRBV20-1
CSADIMSPRGIQYF
TGCAGTGCCGACATCATGAGCCCGCGGGGCATTCAGTACTTC
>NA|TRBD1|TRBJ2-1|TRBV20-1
CSAREIGDSNSEQFF
TGCAGTGCTAGAGAGATTGGGGACAGCAACAGTGAGCAGTTCTTC
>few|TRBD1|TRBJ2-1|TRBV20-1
CSARDRGRHAYNEQFF
TGCAGTGCTAGAGATAGGGGGCGGCATGCCTACAATGAGCAGTTCTTC
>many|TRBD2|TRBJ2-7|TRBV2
CASSDMGGRVYEQYF
TGTGCCAGCAGTGACATGGGCGGGAGAGTCTACGAGCAGTACTTC
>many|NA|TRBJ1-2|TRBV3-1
CASSPLGRKAYGYTF
TGTGCCAGCAGCCCTCTAGGGCGGAAGGCCTATGGCTACACCTTC
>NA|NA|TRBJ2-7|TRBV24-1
CATSDLKSGNREQYF
TGTGCCACCAGTGATTTGAAGTCCGGGAACCGCGAGCAGTACTTC
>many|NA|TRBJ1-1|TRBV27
CASSVRGTVGTEAFF
TGTGCCAGCAGTGTCAGGGGTACGGTAGGCACTGAAGCTTTCTTT
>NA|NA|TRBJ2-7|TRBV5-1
CASSLGASIYEQYF
TGCGCCAGCAGCTTGGGGGCTAGTATCTACGAGCAGTACTTC
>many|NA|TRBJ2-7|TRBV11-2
CASSLAQTSYEQYF
TGTGCCAGCAGCTTAGCTCAGACCAGCTACGAGCAGTACTTC
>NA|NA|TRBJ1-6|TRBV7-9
CASSPVGEDSPLHF
TGTGCCAGCAGCCCCGTAGGGGAGGATTCACCCCTCCACTTT
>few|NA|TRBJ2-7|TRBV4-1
CASSQVAGEGRYEQYF
TGCGCCAGCAGCCAAGTGGCAGGGGAGGGCCGCTACGAGCAGTACTTC
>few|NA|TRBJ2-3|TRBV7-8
CASSPTRDRRHTQYF
TGTGCCAGCAGCCCCACCAGGGACCGGCGGCATACGCAGTATTTT
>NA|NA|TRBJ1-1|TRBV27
CASTWGKGTEAFF
TGTGCCAGCACTTGGGGAAAGGGCACTGAAGCTTTCTTT
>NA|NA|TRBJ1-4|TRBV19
CASLSRGPIEKLFF
TGTGCCAGCCTCTCCCGGGGGCCGATCGAAAAACTGTTTTTT
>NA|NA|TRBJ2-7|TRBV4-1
CASSQELQGLYEQYF
TGCGCCAGCAGCCAAGAACTCCAGGGACTCTACGAGCAGTACTTC